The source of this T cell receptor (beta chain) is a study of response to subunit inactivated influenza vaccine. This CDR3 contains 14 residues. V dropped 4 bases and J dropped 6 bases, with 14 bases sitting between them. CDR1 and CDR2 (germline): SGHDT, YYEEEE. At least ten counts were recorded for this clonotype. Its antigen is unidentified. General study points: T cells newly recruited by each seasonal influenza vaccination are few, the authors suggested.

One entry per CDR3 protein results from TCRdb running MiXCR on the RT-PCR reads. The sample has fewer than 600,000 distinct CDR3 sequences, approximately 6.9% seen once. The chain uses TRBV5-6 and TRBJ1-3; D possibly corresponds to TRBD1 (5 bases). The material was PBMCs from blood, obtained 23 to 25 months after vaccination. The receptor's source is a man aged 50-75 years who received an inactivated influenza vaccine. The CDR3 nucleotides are TGTGCCAGCAGCCCCGTTGGCGGGACAAACACCATATATTTT. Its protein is CASSPVGGTNTIYF.